The rows below give T cell receptor beta chains drawn from one sample of a study of blood T cells in healthy people across ages. Using its own MiXCR run on the 5' RACE reads, TCRdb lists one record per CDR3 protein. The sample lists some 1 million distinct CDR3 sequences; under 55% were seen once. Sequencing used blood. These receptors came from a woman in her sixties in good health. The CDR3 runs from the conserved cysteine through the conserved F or W. D genes are given only for firm matches. Only some rows state a clone size, as once, few, many or a class for expanded clones.

J: TRBJ1-1; size: few; V: TRBV6-5; D: NA; CDR3: CASSYQKGNTEAFF; DNA: TGTGCCAGCAGTTACCAGAAAGGGAACACTGAAGCTTTCTTT
J: TRBJ2-7; size: few; V: TRBV20-1; D: NA; CDR3: CSAAKQGTYEQYF; DNA: TGCAGTGCGGCCAAGCAGGGGACCTACGAGCAGTACTTC
J: TRBJ1-5; size: NA; V: TRBV12-3/TRBV12-4; D: NA; CDR3: CASSSQGWDNQPQHF; DNA: TGTGCCAGCAGCTCCCAGGGATGGGACAATCAGCCCCAGCATTTT
J: TRBJ1-2; size: few; V: TRBV29-1; D: NA; CDR3: CSVTTGKGYGYTF; DNA: TGCAGCGTTACGACGGGGAAGGGCTATGGCTACACCTTC
J: TRBJ2-4; size: NA; V: TRBV27; D: NA; CDR3: CASSPWEEGEDIQYF; DNA: TGTGCCAGCAGTCCGTGGGAGGAGGGAGAGGACATTCAGTACTTC
J: TRBJ2-3; size: NA; V: TRBV6-1; D: TRBD1; CDR3: CASRTGQNADTQYF; DNA: TGTGCCAGCAGGACGGGACAGAACGCAGATACGCAGTATTTT
J: TRBJ2-3; size: NA; V: TRBV4-1; D: TRBD2; CDR3: CASSHGQNRTSGTRNTQYF; DNA: TGCGCCAGCAGCCATGGACAGAACAGGACTAGCGGGACACGAAATACGCAGTATTTT
J: TRBJ2-7; size: NA; V: TRBV6-5; D: NA; CDR3: CASSSELLPGAHYEQYF; DNA: TGTGCCAGCAGTTCCGAACTCCTTCCCGGGGCGCACTACGAGCAGTACTTC
J: TRBJ2-2; size: NA; V: TRBV13; D: NA; CDR3: CASRGTADTGELFF; DNA: TGTGCCAGCCGGGGTACCGCAGACACCGGGGAGCTGTTTTTT
J: TRBJ2-3; size: few; V: TRBV12-3/TRBV12-4; D: TRBD2; CDR3: CASSPLAGRSDTQYF; DNA: TGTGCCAGCAGCCCACTAGCGGGAAGGTCAGATACGCAGTATTTT
J: TRBJ2-7; size: NA; V: TRBV2; D: NA; CDR3: CATLHSSYEQYF; DNA: TGTGCCACACTACACAGCTCCTACGAGCAGTACTTC
J: TRBJ1-2; size: many; V: TRBV12-3/TRBV12-4; D: TRBD1; CDR3: CASSPGTAYGYTF; DNA: TGTGCCAGCAGTCCCGGGACAGCCTATGGCTACACCTTC
J: TRBJ2-5; size: NA; V: TRBV27; D: TRBD2; CDR3: CASTPWSGSKETQYF; DNA: TGTGCCAGCACCCCGTGGAGCGGGAGTAAAGAGACCCAGTACTTC
J: TRBJ2-1; size: few; V: TRBV20-1; D: TRBD2; CDR3: CSARVFAGGYNEQFF; DNA: TGCAGTGCTAGAGTCTTCGCGGGGGGCTACAATGAGCAGTTCTTC
J: TRBJ1-5; size: once; V: TRBV15; D: NA; CDR3: CATSRGRRENQPQHF; DNA: TGTGCCACCAGCAGAGGGCGCAGAGAGAATCAGCCCCAGCATTTT
J: TRBJ2-1; size: NA; V: TRBV9; D: TRBD2; CDR3: CASSVVASGLDKQFF; DNA: TGTGCCAGCAGCGTAGTAGCTAGCGGACTCGATAAGCAGTTCTTC
J: TRBJ2-3; size: NA; V: TRBV6-2/TRBV6-3; D: NA; CDR3: CASSLPPDTLYF; DNA: TGTGCCAGCAGTCTCCCCCCAGATACGCTGTATTTT
J: TRBJ2-7; size: once; V: TRBV2; D: NA; CDR3: CASSYRGPIPYNEQYF; DNA: TGTGCCAGCAGCTACCGTGGGCCCATCCCCTACAATGAGCAGTACTTC
J: TRBJ1-4; size: NA; V: TRBV7-9; D: TRBD1; CDR3: CASSFDRAREKLFF; DNA: TGTGCCAGCAGCTTCGACAGGGCGCGGGAAAAACTGTTTTTT
J: TRBJ1-2; size: NA; V: TRBV15; D: NA; CDR3: CATSLGGNNNYGYTF; DNA: TGTGCCACCAGCTTAGGGGGGAATAATAACTATGGCTACACCTTC
J: TRBJ2-3; size: few; V: TRBV4-1; D: TRBD1; CDR3: CASSQIKGQTPSTDTQYF; DNA: TGCGCCAGCAGCCAGATCAAGGGACAGACTCCTAGCACAGATACGCAGTATTTT
J: TRBJ2-5; size: few; V: TRBV5-1; D: NA; CDR3: CASKLVFTGTETQYF; DNA: TGCGCCAGCAAACTGGTTTTTACAGGGACGGAGACCCAGTACTTC
J: TRBJ1-2; size: NA; V: TRBV7-8; D: TRBD1; CDR3: CASSSGTASGYTF; DNA: TGTGCCAGCAGCTCAGGGACAGCTAGTGGCTACACCTTC
J: TRBJ2-1; size: NA; V: TRBV20-1; D: TRBD1; CDR3: CSVGTGANNEQFF; DNA: TGCAGTGTCGGGACAGGGGCAAACAATGAGCAGTTCTTC
J: TRBJ1-1; size: NA; V: TRBV30; D: NA; CDR3: CTWSAPRWGKGYTEAFF; DNA: TGTACCTGGAGTGCCCCAAGGTGGGGGAAGGGGTACACTGAAGCTTTCTTT
J: TRBJ2-5; size: NA; V: TRBV7-9; D: TRBD2; CDR3: CASSPSAGGTETQYF; DNA: TGTGCCAGCAGCCCATCAGCGGGAGGCACAGAGACCCAGTACTTC
J: TRBJ1-1; size: NA; V: TRBV6-1; D: NA; CDR3: CASSEENRGRYGEAFF; DNA: TGTGCCAGCAGTGAAGAGAATCGGGGTCGCTACGGTGAAGCTTTCTTT
J: TRBJ2-7; size: NA; V: TRBV10-3; D: TRBD1; CDR3: CAISEGTGGRQYF; DNA: TGTGCCATCAGTGAGGGGACAGGGGGTCGGCAGTACTTC
J: TRBJ1-4; size: NA; V: TRBV10-3; D: NA; CDR3: CAIGGVGEKLFF; DNA: TGTGCCATCGGGGGGGTCGGTGAAAAACTGTTTTTT
J: TRBJ2-7; size: NA; V: TRBV5-1; D: TRBD1; CDR3: CASSLPGQGSGQYF; DNA: TGCGCCAGCAGCTTACCGGGACAGGGATCCGGGCAGTACTTC
J: TRBJ1-2; size: few; V: TRBV12-5; D: NA; CDR3: CASGLVRVGLSYGYTF; DNA: TGTGCTAGTGGTTTGGTACGCGTTGGTCTGAGCTATGGCTACACCTTC